The rows below give T cell receptor beta chains drawn from one sample of a study of blood T cell repertoires in COVID-19. Here immunoSEQ multiplex PCR was the method, and the copy in TCRdb shows in-frame clones only, minus some. The sample includes roughly 240,000 clones, around 85% seen only once; the top ten take approximately 5.1%. Material for sequencing was peripheral blood. The origin of the receptors is a man in his forties or fifties with COVID-19, enrolled during active disease. The CDR3 runs from the conserved cysteine through the conserved F or W. A D gene is named only where the DNA matches it firmly. Rows give clone size only sometimes, using once, few, many, or a class for an expanded clone.

d_gene	v_gene	abundance	j_gene	CDR3aa	CDR3nt
.	TRBV9	.	TRBJ2-6	CASSISGANVPTF	TGTGCCAGCAGCATCTCTGGGGCCAACGTCCCGACTTTC
TRBD1	TRBV6-5	few	TRBJ2-7	CASRDSRDRAYEQYF	TGTGCCAGCAGGGACTCCAGGGACAGGGCCTACGAGCAGTACTTC
.	TRBV7-8	.	TRBJ1-2	CASSFFKGGQSNYGYTF	TGTGCCAGCAGCTTTTTTAAGGGCGGACAGAGCAACTATGGCTACACCTTC
.	TRBV7-8	.	TRBJ1-5	CASRLGAGNQPQHF	TGTGCCAGCAGATTAGGGGCCGGCAATCAGCCCCAGCATTTT
.	TRBV2	.	TRBJ2-2	CASSEVGGQLTGELFF	TGTGCCAGCAGTGAAGTGGGGGGACAGCTCACCGGGGAGCTGTTTTTT
.	TRBV5-1	.	TRBJ2-2	CASSPGQSTGELFF	TGCGCCAGCAGCCCTGGACAGTCCACCGGGGAGCTGTTTTTT
TRBD1	TRBV7-8	.	TRBJ1-3	CASTKGQPLGNTIYF	TGTGCCAGCACAAAGGGACAGCCCCTTGGAAACACCATATATTTT
.	TRBV19	once	TRBJ1-6	CASSPPPGRGSPLHF	TGTGCCAGTAGTCCCCCGCCAGGGCGCGGTTCACCCCTCCACTTT
.	TRBV21-1	.	TRBJ2-7	CASSPRETDERYEQYF	TGTGCCAGCAGCCCCCGGGAAACAGATGAACGCTACGAGCAGTACTTC
.	TRBV5-1	.	TRBJ1-2	CASSRGAGEDGYTF	TGCGCCAGCAGCCGGGGGGCAGGGGAAGATGGCTACACCTTC
TRBD2	TRBV6-5	few	TRBJ2-1	CASTQRGMYNEQFF	TGTGCCAGCACCCAGCGGGGAATGTACAATGAGCAGTTCTTC
.	TRBV6-2/TRBV6-3	.	TRBJ2-3	CASSHSTSTDTQYF	TGTGCCAGCAGCCACAGCACTAGCACAGATACGCAGTATTTT
TRBD2	TRBV5-8	once	TRBJ2-1	CASSTTSGGAYEQFF	TGTGCCAGCAGCACAACTAGCGGGGGGGCCTATGAGCAGTTCTTC
.	TRBV4-1	.	TRBJ1-2	CASSPTEVALLNYGYTF	TGCGCCAGCAGCCCCACCGAGGTGGCCCTGCTTAACTATGGCTACACCTTC
TRBD1	TRBV6-2/TRBV6-3	.	TRBJ2-5	CASSFDRGPTGTQYF	TGTGCCAGCAGCTTCGACAGGGGGCCGACGGGGACCCAGTACTTC
TRBD2	TRBV11-3	.	TRBJ2-1	CASSFGLDNNEQFF	TGTGCCAGCAGCTTCGGACTAGACAACAATGAGCAGTTCTTC
.	TRBV28	.	TRBJ1-2	CAGGSRGVVYGYTF	TGTGCCGGGGGATCGCGGGGCGTTGTCTATGGCTACACCTTC
.	TRBV11-2	few	TRBJ1-1	CASSTLGGSFLNTEAFF	TGTGCCAGCAGCACCCTAGGAGGCAGTTTTCTGAACACTGAAGCTTTCTTT
.	TRBV7-3	.	TRBJ2-2	CASSLFSGRELFF	TGTGCCAGCAGCTTATTTTCAGGGAGGGAGCTGTTTTTT
TRBD1	TRBV4-1	.	TRBJ2-7	CASSSGQGSYPYEQYF	TGCGCCAGCAGCTCCGGACAGGGGTCATATCCCTACGAGCAGTACTTC
TRBD2	TRBV27	.	TRBJ2-5	CASSGSGKTQYF	TGTGCCAGCAGTGGAAGCGGGAAGACCCAGTACTTC
.	TRBV6-5	.	TRBJ2-7	CASSYRDIPPYEQYF	TGTGCCAGCAGTTACCGGGACATTCCCCCCTACGAGCAGTACTTC
.	TRBV27	.	TRBJ1-2	CASSTGGSAGYTF	TGTGCCAGCAGTACGGGAGGATCGGCCGGCTACACCTTC
TRBD2	TRBV19	once	TRBJ2-1	CASTPTGTSGVGEQFF	TGTGCCAGTACCCCGACCGGGACTAGCGGGGTGGGTGAGCAGTTCTTC
TRBD1	TRBV5-5	once	TRBJ2-1	CASGMSATGYNEQFF	TGTGCCAGCGGAATGTCCGCGACAGGGTACAATGAGCAGTTCTTC
.	TRBV15	.	TRBJ2-5	CATSRAPYQETQYF	TGTGCCACCAGCAGAGCCCCGTACCAAGAGACCCAGTACTTC
.	TRBV24-1	.	TRBJ2-5	CATSGAGTNAETQYF	TGTGCCACCAGTGGCGCCGGGACAAACGCGGAGACCCAGTACTTC
TRBD1	TRBV3-1/TRBV3-2	.	TRBJ1-1	CASSRYGTANTEAFF	TGTGCCAGCAGCCGGTACGGGACAGCGAACACTGAAGCTTTCTTT
.	TRBV6-2/TRBV6-3	.	TRBJ1-2	CASSSAAGGYTF	TGTGCCAGCAGTTCAGCAGCGGGGGGCTACACCTTC
.	TRBV5-1	.	TRBJ1-6	CASSLAVDGGFPLHF	TGCGCCAGCAGCTTGGCCGTAGACGGAGGTTTCCCCCTCCACTTT
TRBD1	TRBV6-5	.	TRBJ1-5	CASSPYGQGNQPQHF	TGTGCCAGCAGTCCATACGGACAGGGGAATCAGCCCCAGCATTTT
TRBD2	TRBV4-1	.	TRBJ2-5	CASSQADSRGVPWTQYF	TGCGCCAGCAGCCAAGCGGACTCGCGGGGGGTACCTTGGACCCAGTACTTC
.	TRBV4-3	.	TRBJ2-3	CASSQDTGGVTDTQYF	TGCGCCAGCAGCCAAGACACCGGGGGAGTCACAGATACGCAGTATTTT
TRBD1	TRBV5-4	.	TRBJ2-5	CASSLVGGGETQYF	TGTGCCAGCAGCTTGGTAGGGGGCGGGGAGACCCAGTACTTC
.	TRBV6-4	medium-sized	TRBJ1-1	CASSPAGNTEAFF	TGTGCCAGCAGCCCGGCGGGGAACACTGAAGCTTTCTTT
.	TRBV9	.	TRBJ2-5	CASSSSGTGETQYF	TGTGCCAGCAGCTCTTCCGGGACTGGAGAGACCCAGTACTTC
.	TRBV24-1	.	TRBJ2-2	CATSDLQWGGTGELFF	TGTGCCACCAGTGATTTGCAATGGGGCGGCACCGGGGAGCTGTTTTTT